This T cell receptor beta chain was sequenced for a study of shared clonotypes between healthy human individuals. Germline loops: CDR1 MDHEN, CDR2 SYDVKM. CDR3 length equals 17 residues. With 5 bases removed from V and 4 bases from J, the gap between germline ends came to 21 bases. TCRdb's table, derived via immunoSEQ multiplex PCR, lists solely in-frame clones and lacks some. The sample lists hundreds of thousands of clones; roughly four fifths were seen once. The V call is TRBV28, the J call TRBJ1-3; D call uncertain. The sequenced sample was PBMCs. The clonotype originates from a woman in her thirties or forties in good health. Some clones in this sample may be carry-over from other donors' samples. In nucleotides, the CDR3 is TGTGCCAGCAGTACCTCGGACGCTCGAACGTTGGGAAACACCATATATTTT. Protein: CASSTSDARTLGNTIYF.